This T cell receptor (beta chain) was recorded in a study of T cells in Graves' hyperthyroidism and ophthalmopathy. TCR beta CDR3 regions were amplified from RNA transcripts. The HTBI set primed first-round TCR CDR3 RT-PCR. MiXCR was run by TCRdb on the multiplex PCR reads, yielding one entry per CDR3 protein. The table has 460,000 or so distinct CDR3 sequences, approximately 15% seen once. V trimming: 0 bases; J trimming: 4 bases; junction bases outside the gene matches: 7. The CDR3 runs to 16 residues. Germline V gene data show CDR1 as SGDLS and CDR2 as YYNGEE. The receptor comes from a woman aged 18 to 35 with Graves' hyperthyroidism. The V and J genes are TRBV9 and TRBJ2-5, with 9 bases aligning to TRBD2. Sequenced input: blood. The CDR3 coding sequence is TGTGCCAGCAGCGTAGGGGCTAGCGGGATAGGAGAGACCCAGTACTTC. Its protein is CASSVGASGIGETQYF.